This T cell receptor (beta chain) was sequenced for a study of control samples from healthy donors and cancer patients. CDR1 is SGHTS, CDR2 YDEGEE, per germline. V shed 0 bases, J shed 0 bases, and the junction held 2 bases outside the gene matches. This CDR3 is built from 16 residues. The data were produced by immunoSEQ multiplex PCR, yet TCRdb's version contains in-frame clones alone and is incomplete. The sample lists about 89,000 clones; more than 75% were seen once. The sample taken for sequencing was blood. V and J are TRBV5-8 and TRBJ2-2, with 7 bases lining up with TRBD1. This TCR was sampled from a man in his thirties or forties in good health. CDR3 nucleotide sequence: TGTGCCAGCAGCTTGGTCGGGACAGCGAACACCGGGGAGCTGTTTTTT. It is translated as CASSLVGTANTGELFF.